This TCR beta chain was identified during a study of blood T cells in healthy people across ages. Note on this clonotype: No antigen is known for it.

A second roughly 7 to 11 cycle PCR used barcoded and J-beta primers. TCRdb re-analysed the 5' RACE reads in MiXCR, keeping a single row per CDR3 protein. The sample holds hundreds of thousands of distinct CDR3 sequences; around 54% are singletons and the top ten take over 30%. Study results and caveats: Strongly correlated with naive T cell percentage was TCR beta diversity. Long-lived donors exceeded aged donors in naive CD4+ cells and diversity.

This TCR was recovered from a man in his sixties in good health. Sequencing used blood.

CDR3 amino acids: CASSLGRGNSYEQYF. CDR3 nucleotide sequence: TGTGCCAGCAGCTTGGGTAGAGGAAACTCCTACGAGCAGTACTTC. V is TRBV5-4 and J is TRBJ2-4; D is ambiguous. TRBJ2-7 matches the DNA end more closely, so the J call is doubtful. The CDR3 is 15 amino acids. Germline lookup yields CDR1 SGHNT and CDR2 YYREEE (reference sequence).